This TCR beta chain was obtained from a study of response to subunit inactivated influenza vaccine (dated by TCRdb to the late 2010s). In terms of the full investigation: Deep quantitative T cell receptor repertoire profiling was used in the study to track responses to a trivalent subunit inactivated influenza vaccine.

Note on this clonotype: The specificity of this receptor is unknown. It has no much larger one-base neighbor in the sample; base qualities were not kept.

The junction shows trimming of 2 bases on V and 5 bases on J, plus 12 bases between the germline ends. From cysteine to phenylalanine, the CDR3 is 14 amino acids long. Of all the DNA, just the CDR3 is kept, 42 bases in frame from base 1. The CDR1 and CDR2 encoded by the germline V gene are LGHNA and YNFKEQ. Library creation used RT-PCR. TCRdb names Illumina HiSeq 2500 as the instrument used. Starting from the raw public reads, TCRdb applied fastp trimming at Q25, assembled clones with MiXCR and retained in-frame beta chains. Each CDR3 protein gets just one entry, which takes the most common genes and DNA from the rows behind it. This sample gives under 800,000 distinct CDR3 sequences in total; approximately 15% of them show up just once. 6.5% to 8.5% of the sample goes to the ten largest clones. The study at large found these results: According to the authors, only a limited number of new T cells may be recruited by each seasonal influenza vaccination.

The receptor's source is a man in his forties or fifties who received an inactivated influenza vaccine. Donor details come from another sample of the same person, matched by shared clones. The sample consisted of PBMCs from blood, taken 14 to 15 days before vaccination. The rearrangement combines TRBV4-2 with TRBJ1-2, with TRBD1 as a weak D call on 6 bases. In nucleotides, the sequence is TGTGCCAGCAGCCAAACCCGGACAGAATATGGCTACACCTTC. Translated, it reads CASSQTRTEYGYTF.